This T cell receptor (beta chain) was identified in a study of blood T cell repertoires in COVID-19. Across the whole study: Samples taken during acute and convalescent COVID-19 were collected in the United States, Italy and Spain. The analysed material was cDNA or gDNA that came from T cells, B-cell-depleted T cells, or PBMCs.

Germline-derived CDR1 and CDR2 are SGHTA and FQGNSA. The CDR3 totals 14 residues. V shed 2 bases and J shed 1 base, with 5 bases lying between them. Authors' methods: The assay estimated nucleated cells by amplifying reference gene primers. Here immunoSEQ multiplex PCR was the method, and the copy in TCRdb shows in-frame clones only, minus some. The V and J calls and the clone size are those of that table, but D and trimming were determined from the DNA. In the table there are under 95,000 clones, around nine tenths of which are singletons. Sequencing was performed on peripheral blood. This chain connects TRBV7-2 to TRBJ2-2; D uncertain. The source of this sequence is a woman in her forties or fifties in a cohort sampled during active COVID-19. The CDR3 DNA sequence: TGTGCCAGCAGCTTACCGGGGAACACCGGGGAGCTGTTTTTT. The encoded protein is CASSLPGNTGELFF.